This section outlines one T cell receptor beta chain sequence together with its context. Sequencing was performed with immunoSEQ multiplex PCR; in TCRdb, only in-frame clones are kept and a portion is missing. This table has around 310,000 clones, around 90% appearing once. The record originates from a study of blood T cell repertoires in COVID-19. The CDR3 is 15 amino acids. Germline CDR1 and CDR2: MGHRA and YSYEKL. V shed 1 base and J 0 bases; nucleotides not matched to a gene: 0. The sample consisted of peripheral blood. The sequence came from a woman aged 40 to 50 with COVID-19, enrolled during active disease. The chain has TRBV4-1 and TRBJ1-3; 7 nucleotides agree with TRBD1. The CDR3 spells CASSQGQGSGNTIYF. The CDR3 nucleotides are TGCGCCAGCAGCCAAGGACAGGGCTCTGGAAACACCATATATTTT.